This T cell receptor (beta chain) was sequenced for a study of cytomegalovirus exposure and HLA in healthy donors. The study ran its PCR with 60 Vbeta and 13 Jbeta primers. The method was immunoSEQ multiplex PCR; TCRdb's version includes in-frame clones alone and lacks a portion of them. This sample has some 140,000 clones, with over 70% found just once. CDR3 size: 16 residues. Germline CDR1 LGHNA, CDR2 YSLEER. V shed 0 bases and J shed 0 bases, with 9 bases lying between them. Findings and caveats of the study: From TCR beta sequences, most subjects' HLA-A and HLA-B alleles were reportedly predicted accurately. TCR beta V- and J-gene trimming was later associated with a missense DCLRE1C variant. As a later analysis revealed, the rate of TCR association differed by HLA locus, with DRB1 most and HLA-C fewest. In a later analysis, more than 15,000 TCR beta sequences were associated with HLA alleles at 0.05 false discovery rate.

Concerning this clone: Its matching antigen is unknown.

The J gene is TRBJ2-1, the V gene TRBV4-3, with TRBD2 as a possible D gene (6 bases). Sequenced sample: PBMCs. This receptor was obtained from a man aged 30-40 years in good health and CMV-seronegative. CDR3 in amino acids: CASSQDNGGSYNEQFF. Here the CDR3 DNA reads TGCGCCAGCAGCCAAGATAACGGGGGCTCCTACAATGAGCAGTTCTTC.